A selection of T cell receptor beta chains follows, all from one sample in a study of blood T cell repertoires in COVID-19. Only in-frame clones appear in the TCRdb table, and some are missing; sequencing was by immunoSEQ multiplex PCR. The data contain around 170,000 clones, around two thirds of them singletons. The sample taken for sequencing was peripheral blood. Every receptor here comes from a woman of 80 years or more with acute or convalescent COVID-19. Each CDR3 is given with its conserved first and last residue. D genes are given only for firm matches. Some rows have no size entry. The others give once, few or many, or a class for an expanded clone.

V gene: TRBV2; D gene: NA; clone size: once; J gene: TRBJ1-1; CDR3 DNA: TGTGCCAGCAGATCACAGGGGAACACTGAAGCTTTCTTT; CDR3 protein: CASRSQGNTEAFF
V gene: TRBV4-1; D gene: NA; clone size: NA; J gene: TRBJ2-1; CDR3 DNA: TGCGCCAGCAGCTATACAGAATCGGTCAATGAGCAGTTCTTC; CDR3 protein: CASSYTESVNEQFF
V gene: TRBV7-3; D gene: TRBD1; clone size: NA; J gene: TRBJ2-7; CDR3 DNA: TGTGCCAGCAGCTTAACGTGGGCAGGGGGCCCCTACGAGCAGTACTTC; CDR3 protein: CASSLTWAGGPYEQYF
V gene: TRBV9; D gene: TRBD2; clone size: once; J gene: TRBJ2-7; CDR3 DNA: TGTGCCAGCAGCGTGAGTAGCGGGAACTACGAGCAGTACTTC; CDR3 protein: CASSVSSGNYEQYF
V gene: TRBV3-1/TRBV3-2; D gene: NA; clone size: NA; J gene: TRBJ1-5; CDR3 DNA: TGTGCCAGCAGCCAAGGGGCAGGGCACCAGCCCCAGCATTTT; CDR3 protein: CASSQGAGHQPQHF
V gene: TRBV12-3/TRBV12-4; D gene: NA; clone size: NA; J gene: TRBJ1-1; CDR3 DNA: TGTGCCAGCAGTTTAGGGGGGGGAGCTTTCTTT; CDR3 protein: CASSLGGGAFF
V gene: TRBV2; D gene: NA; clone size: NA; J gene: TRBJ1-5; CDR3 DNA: TGTGCCAGCAGCTACAGGCTTAGCAATCAGCCCCAGCATTTT; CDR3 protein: CASSYRLSNQPQHF
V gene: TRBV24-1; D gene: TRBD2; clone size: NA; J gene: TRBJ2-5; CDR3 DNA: TGTGCCACCAGTGAAACTTTAGCGGGAGGACAAGAGACCCAGTACTTC; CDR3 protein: CATSETLAGGQETQYF
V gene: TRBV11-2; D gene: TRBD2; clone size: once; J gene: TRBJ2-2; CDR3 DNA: TGTGCCAGCAGCCAAGGGGACCGGCGGGAGGGCCGGTGGACCGGGGAGCTGTTTTTT; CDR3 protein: CASSQGDRREGRWTGELFF
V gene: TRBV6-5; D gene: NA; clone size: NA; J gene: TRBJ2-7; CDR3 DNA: TGTGCCAGCACGGAGCCGGGGGACTCCTACGAGCAGTACTTC; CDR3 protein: CASTEPGDSYEQYF
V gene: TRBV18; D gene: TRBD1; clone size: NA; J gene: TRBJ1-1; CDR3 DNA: TGTGCCAGCTCACCGGCACAGGGGGCGACTGAAGCTTTCTTT; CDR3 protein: CASSPAQGATEAFF
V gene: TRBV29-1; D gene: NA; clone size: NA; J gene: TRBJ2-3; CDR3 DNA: TGCAGCGTTGACTACTCAGATACGCAGTATTTT; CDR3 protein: CSVDYSDTQYF
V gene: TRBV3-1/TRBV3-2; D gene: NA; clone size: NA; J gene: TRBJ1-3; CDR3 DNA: TGTGCCAGCAGCCAAATCAGGTTGTCTGGAAACACCATATATTTT; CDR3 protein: CASSQIRLSGNTIYF
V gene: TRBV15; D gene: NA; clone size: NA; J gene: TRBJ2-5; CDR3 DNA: TGTGCCACCAGCAGAGAAGCGAGAGAGACCCAGTACTTC; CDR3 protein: CATSREARETQYF
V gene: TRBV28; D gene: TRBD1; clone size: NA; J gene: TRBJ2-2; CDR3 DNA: TGTGCCAGCCTCCAGGGACAGCGCTCAACCGGGGAGCTGTTTTTT; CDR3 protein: CASLQGQRSTGELFF
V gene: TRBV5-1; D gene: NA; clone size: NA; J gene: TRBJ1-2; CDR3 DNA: TGCGCCAGCAGCTCCGGGTATGATGGCTACACCTTC; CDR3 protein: CASSSGYDGYTF
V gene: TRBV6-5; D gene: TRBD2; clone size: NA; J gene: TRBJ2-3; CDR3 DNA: TGTGCCAGTCCTCTAGCGGGAAGAGTCACAGATACGCAGTATTTT; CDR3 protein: CASPLAGRVTDTQYF
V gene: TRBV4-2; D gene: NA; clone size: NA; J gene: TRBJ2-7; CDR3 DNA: TGTGCCAGCAGCCAAGGCACGGGTTCCACCTACGAGCAGTACTTC; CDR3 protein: CASSQGTGSTYEQYF
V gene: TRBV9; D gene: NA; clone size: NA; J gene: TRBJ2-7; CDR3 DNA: TGTGCCAGCAGCGTTCAGGGCTACGAGCAGTACTTC; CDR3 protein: CASSVQGYEQYF
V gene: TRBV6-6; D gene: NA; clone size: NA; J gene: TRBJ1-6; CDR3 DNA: TGTGCCAGCGGCTTCGGGGGCCTCCACTTT; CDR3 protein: CASGFGGLHF
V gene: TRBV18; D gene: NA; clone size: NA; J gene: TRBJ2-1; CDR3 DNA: TGTGCCAGCTCTTTCCTAGCGCGGGAAAACAATGAGCAGTTCTTC; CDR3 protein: CASSFLARENNEQFF
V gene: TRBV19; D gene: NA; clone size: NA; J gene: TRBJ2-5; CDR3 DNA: TGTGCCAGTAGTATAGGGTCCATTACAGGAGAGACCCAGTACTTC; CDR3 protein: CASSIGSITGETQYF